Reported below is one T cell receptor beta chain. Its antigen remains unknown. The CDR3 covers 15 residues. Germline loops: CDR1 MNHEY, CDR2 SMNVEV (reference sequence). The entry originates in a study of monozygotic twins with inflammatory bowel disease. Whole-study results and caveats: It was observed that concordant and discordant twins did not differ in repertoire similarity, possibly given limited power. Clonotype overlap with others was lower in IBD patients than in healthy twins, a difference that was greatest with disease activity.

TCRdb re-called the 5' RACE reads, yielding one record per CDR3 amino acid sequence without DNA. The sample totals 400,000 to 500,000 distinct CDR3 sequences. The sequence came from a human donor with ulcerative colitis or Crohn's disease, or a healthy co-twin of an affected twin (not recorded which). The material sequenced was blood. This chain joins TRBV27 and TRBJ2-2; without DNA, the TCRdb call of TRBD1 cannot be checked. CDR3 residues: CASSLYRQITGELFF.